Following are 5 T cell receptor beta chains from one sample sequenced in a study of CD8+ T cells in alopecia areata. Extracted RNA was reverse transcribed into cDNA, the sequencing template. TCRdb's copy holds only in-frame clones and misses some; the assay was immunoSEQ multiplex PCR. The table shows around 200,000 clones, with roughly 53% occurring only once. As to treatment: oral pan-JAK inhibitor, 5-10 mg twice daily. The source material was CD8+ T cells sorted from blood, sampled at week 24, from a patient treated with tofacitinib. The receptor source for this set is a human donor with alopecia areata.

This chain uses TRBV7-6 with TRBJ1-3; D is undetermined. CDR1 and CDR2 (germline): SGHVS, FNYEAQ. The CDR3 consists of 13 residues. V was clipped by 4 bases and J by 8 bases, with 12 bases between them. Here the CDR3 reads CASSYPGQHTIYF. CDR3 bases: TGTGCCAGCAGCTACCCGGGCCAGCACACCATATATTTT.

The V and J genes are TRBV15 and TRBJ2-2; 8 bases map to TRBD1. V was clipped by 0 bases and J by 5 bases; unmatched bases: 11. Germline CDR1 and CDR2: LNHNV and YYDKDF (reference sequence). This CDR3 has 18 residues. The CDR3 spells CATSRDSGYRGLTGELFF. DNA of the CDR3: TGTGCCACCAGCAGAGATTCCGGATACAGGGGGTTGACCGGGGAGCTGTTTTTT.

The chain joins TRBV27 to TRBJ1-3; 10 bases align to TRBD1. V shed 4 bases, J shed 2 bases, and the junction held 11 bases outside the gene matches. Germline loops: CDR1 MNHEY, CDR2 SMNVEV (reference sequence). This CDR3 has 18 amino acids. CDR3 protein: CASSSYPPGQGPGNTIYF. In DNA, the CDR3 is TGTGCCAGCAGTTCCTATCCCCCGGGACAGGGGCCTGGAAACACCATATATTTT.

The rearrangement links TRBV11-2 to TRBJ2-7; D may match TRBD1 or TRBD2 (6 bases each). This CDR3 is 14 amino acids long. Per germline, CDR1 SGHAT and CDR2 FQNNGV. Trimming removed 10 bases at V and 2 bases at J, with 18 bases between. Here the CDR3 DNA reads TGTGCCATCACCCCCGGGGGCGCCGCCTACGAGCAGTACTTC. Translated: CAITPGGAAYEQYF.

This chain uses TRBV30 with TRBJ2-3; 14 bases align to TRBD2. CDR3 size: 16 residues. Germline V gene sequence: CDR1 GTSNPN, CDR2 SVGIG (reference sequence). V was clipped by 1 base and J by 3 bases; unmatched bases: 3. CDR3: CAWSAGLAGGTDTQYF. CDR3 DNA: TGTGCCTGGAGTGCCGGACTAGCGGGGGGAACAGATACGCAGTATTTT.